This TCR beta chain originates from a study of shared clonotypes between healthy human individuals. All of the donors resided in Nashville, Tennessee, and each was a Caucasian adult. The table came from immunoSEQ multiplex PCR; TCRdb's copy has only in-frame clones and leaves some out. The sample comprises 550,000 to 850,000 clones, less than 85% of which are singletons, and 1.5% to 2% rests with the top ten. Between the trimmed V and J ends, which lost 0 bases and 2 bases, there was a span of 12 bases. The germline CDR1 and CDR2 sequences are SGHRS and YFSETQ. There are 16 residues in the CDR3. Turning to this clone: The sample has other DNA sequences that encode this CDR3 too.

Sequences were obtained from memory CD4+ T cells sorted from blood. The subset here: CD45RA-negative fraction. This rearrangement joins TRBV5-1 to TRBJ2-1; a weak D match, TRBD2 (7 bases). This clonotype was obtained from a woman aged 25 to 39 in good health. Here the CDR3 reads CASSLEGGGPYNEQFF. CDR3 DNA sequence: TGCGCCAGCAGCTTGGAGGGGGGAGGGCCCTACAATGAGCAGTTCTTC.